This is a list of T cell receptor beta chains from one sample in a study of identical twins. MiXCR was run by TCRdb on the 5' RACE reads, yielding one entry per CDR3 protein. The table records around 370,000 distinct CDR3 sequences, roughly 9% of them present only once. Source material: naive T cells sorted from blood. The origin of the receptors is a woman in her 50s in good health. CDR3s include the opening cysteine and the closing phenylalanine or tryptophan. The D gene is left open where the match is weak. Rows give clone size only sometimes, using once, few, many, or a class for an expanded clone.

d_call	j_call	clone_size	v_call	cdr3_nt	cdr3_aa
TRBD2	TRBJ2-5	many	TRBV12-3/TRBV12-4	TGTGCCAGCAGTTTAGCGCTGGGGGGGACGTACCAAGAGACCCAGTACTTC	CASSLALGGTYQETQYF
NA	TRBJ1-1	many	TRBV7-9	TGTGCCAGCAGGCCCCCAGGGAGTTCTGAAGCTTTCTTT	CASRPPGSSEAFF
NA	TRBJ1-2	few	TRBV19	TGTGCCAGTAGTATAGCGACGGGTTCCGGCTACACCTTC	CASSIATGSGYTF
TRBD2	TRBJ2-5	NA	TRBV6-5	TGTGCCAGCAGTTACTCCTCGGGGGGAGGAGAGACCCAGTACTTC	CASSYSSGGGETQYF
TRBD2	TRBJ2-1	few	TRBV5-1	TGCGCCAGCAGCTTGGGATTAGCGGGGCTCGGTAGCTCCTACAATGAGCAGTTCTTC	CASSLGLAGLGSSYNEQFF
TRBD2	TRBJ2-3	many	TRBV12-3/TRBV12-4	TGTGCCAGCAGGGATACTAACTCGGGAGGAACAGATACGCAGTATTTT	CASRDTNSGGTDTQYF
TRBD1	TRBJ1-2	few	TRBV24-1	TGTGCCACGGCCGTGGGACAGGGGATCTATGGCTACACCTTC	CATAVGQGIYGYTF
NA	TRBJ2-5	NA	TRBV29-1	TGCAGCGCAGACAGGAACCAAGAGACCCAGTACTTC	CSADRNQETQYF
NA	TRBJ2-2	many	TRBV4-1	TGCGCCAGCAGCCTTGGGGAGGCGGCCGGGGAGCTGTTTTTT	CASSLGEAAGELFF
NA	TRBJ2-2	many	TRBV27	TGTGCCAGATCTGCGAAGAGGGAGCTGTTTTTT	CARSAKRELFF
NA	TRBJ2-7	NA	TRBV5-1	TGCGCCAGCAGCTTGGTATCTTCGGCGACCTACGAGCAGTACTTC	CASSLVSSATYEQYF
NA	TRBJ2-1	NA	TRBV12-3/TRBV12-4	TGTGCCAGCAGGTCGGTGTGGGGGAGCTCCTACAATGAGCAGTTCTTC	CASRSVWGSSYNEQFF
NA	TRBJ1-6	many	TRBV5-6	TGTGCCAGCAGCTTGGGGAAGGGTTCACCCCTCCACTTT	CASSLGKGSPLHF
TRBD1	TRBJ2-1	many	TRBV24-1	TGTGCCACCAGTGATTTCAGGACAGGACACAATGAGCAGTTCTTC	CATSDFRTGHNEQFF
TRBD1	TRBJ1-1	NA	TRBV25-1	TGTGCCAGCAGTATCCCCGGGACAGGGGTCTCTGAAGCTTTCTTT	CASSIPGTGVSEAFF
NA	TRBJ2-5	NA	TRBV5-1	TGCGCCAGCAGCACGGACACAGTGGAGACCCAGTACTTC	CASSTDTVETQYF
TRBD1	TRBJ2-1	many	TRBV29-1	TGCAGCGTTCTGGGACAGTCGTTCAATGAGCAGTTCTTC	CSVLGQSFNEQFF
NA	TRBJ2-7	few	TRBV2	TGTGCCAGCAGTGACCAACTACAGGGCGAGCAGTACTTC	CASSDQLQGEQYF
NA	TRBJ1-1	NA	TRBV5-1	TGCGCCAGCAGCTTGGCGGGTCTACAGGGTGAGGCTTTCTTT	CASSLAGLQGEAFF
NA	TRBJ2-3	few	TRBV7-9	TGTGCCAGCAGCTTCGACTTAGGAGATACGCAGTATTTT	CASSFDLGDTQYF
NA	TRBJ1-5	few	TRBV7-9	TGTGCCAGCAGCTCCCGAGGTCATTTTGAGGCCCAGCATTTT	CASSSRGHFEAQHF
TRBD2	TRBJ2-2	few	TRBV24-1	TGTGCCACCAGTGATGTTACTAGCGGGAGGATTTCCGGGGAGCTGTTTTTT	CATSDVTSGRISGELFF
TRBD2	TRBJ2-3	many	TRBV7-2	TGTGCCACCGGACTAGCGGGCACAGATACGCAGTATTTT	CATGLAGTDTQYF
NA	TRBJ2-7	NA	TRBV2	TGTGCCAGCAGGGGCAGGAACGAGCAGTACTTC	CASRGRNEQYF
NA	TRBJ1-4	NA	TRBV5-1	TGCGCCAGCAGCTTGGCCAAGGGAACCAATGAAAAACTGTTTTTT	CASSLAKGTNEKLFF
NA	TRBJ2-2	many	TRBV29-1	TGCAGAGTCGCGGGGCCTCGCTGCACCGGGGAGCTGTTTTTT	CRVAGPRCTGELFF
NA	TRBJ2-7	NA	TRBV12-3/TRBV12-4	TGTGCCAGCAGCCCTAGGGCGCTTGTTCGTCGAGAGCAGTACTTC	CASSPRALVRREQYF
NA	TRBJ2-3	many	TRBV20-1	TGCAGTACCATCCCCCGGGTGGGTCGCACAGATACGCAGTATTTT	CSTIPRVGRTDTQYF